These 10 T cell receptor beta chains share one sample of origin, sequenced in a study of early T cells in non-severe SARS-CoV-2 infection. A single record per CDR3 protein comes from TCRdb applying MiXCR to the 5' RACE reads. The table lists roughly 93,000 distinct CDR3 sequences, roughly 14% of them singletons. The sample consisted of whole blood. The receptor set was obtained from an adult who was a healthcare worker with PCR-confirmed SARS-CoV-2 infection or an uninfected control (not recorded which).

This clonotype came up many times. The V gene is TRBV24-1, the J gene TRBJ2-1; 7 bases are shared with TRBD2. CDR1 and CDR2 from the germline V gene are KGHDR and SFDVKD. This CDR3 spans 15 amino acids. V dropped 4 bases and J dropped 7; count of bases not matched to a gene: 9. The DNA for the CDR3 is TGTGCCACCAGTGACCCCAGCGGGGTTGGGAATGAGCAGTTCTTC. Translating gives CATSDPSGVGNEQFF.

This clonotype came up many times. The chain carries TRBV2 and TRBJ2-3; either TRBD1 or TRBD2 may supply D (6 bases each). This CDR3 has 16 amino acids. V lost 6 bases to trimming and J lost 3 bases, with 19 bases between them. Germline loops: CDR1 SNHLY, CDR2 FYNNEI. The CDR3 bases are TGTGCCAGCAGCCGGGGGCGCTTGGTTACAACAGATACGCAGTATTTT. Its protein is CASSRGRLVTTDTQYF.

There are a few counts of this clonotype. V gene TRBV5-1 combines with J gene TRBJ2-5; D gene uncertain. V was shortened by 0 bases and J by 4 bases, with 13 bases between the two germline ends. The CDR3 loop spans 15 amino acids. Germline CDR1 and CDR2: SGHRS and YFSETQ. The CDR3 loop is CASSLAGDLAETQYF. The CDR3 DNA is TGCGCCAGCAGCTTGGCCGGAGACCTGGCAGAGACCCAGTACTTC.

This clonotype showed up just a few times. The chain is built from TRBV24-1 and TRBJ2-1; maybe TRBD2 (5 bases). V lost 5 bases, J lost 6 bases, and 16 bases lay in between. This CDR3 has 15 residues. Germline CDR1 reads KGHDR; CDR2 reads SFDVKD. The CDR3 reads CATSGRLANGNEQFF. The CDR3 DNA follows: TGTGCCACCAGTGGTCGCCTAGCCAATGGCAATGAGCAGTTCTTC.

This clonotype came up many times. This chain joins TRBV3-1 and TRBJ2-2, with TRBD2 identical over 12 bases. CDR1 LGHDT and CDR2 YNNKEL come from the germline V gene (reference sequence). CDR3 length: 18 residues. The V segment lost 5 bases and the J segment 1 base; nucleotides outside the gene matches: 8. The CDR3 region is CASSTERGLAGNTGELFF. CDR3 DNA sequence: TGTGCCAGCAGCACTGAAAGGGGACTAGCGGGGAACACCGGGGAGCTGTTTTTT. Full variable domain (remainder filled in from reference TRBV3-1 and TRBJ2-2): DTAVSQTPKYLVTQMGNDKSIKCEQNLGHDTMYWYKQDSKKFLKIMFSYNNKELIINETVPNRFSPKSPDKAHLNLHINSLELGDSAVYFCASSTERGLAGNTGELFFGEGSRLTVL.

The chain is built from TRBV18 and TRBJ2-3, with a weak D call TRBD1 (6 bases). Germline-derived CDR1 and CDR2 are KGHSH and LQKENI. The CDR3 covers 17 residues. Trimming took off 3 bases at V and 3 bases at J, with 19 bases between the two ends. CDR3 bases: TGTGCCAGCTCACCGACCCACCTACGGGACACTACAGATACGCAGTATTTT. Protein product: CASSPTHLRDTTDTQYF.

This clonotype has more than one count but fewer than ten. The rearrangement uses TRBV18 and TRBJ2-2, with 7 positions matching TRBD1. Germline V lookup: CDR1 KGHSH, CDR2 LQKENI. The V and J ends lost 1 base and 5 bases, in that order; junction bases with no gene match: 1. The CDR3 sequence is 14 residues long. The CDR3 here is CASSPRDRTGELFF. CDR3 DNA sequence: TGTGCCAGCTCACCACGGGACAGAACCGGGGAGCTGTTTTTT.

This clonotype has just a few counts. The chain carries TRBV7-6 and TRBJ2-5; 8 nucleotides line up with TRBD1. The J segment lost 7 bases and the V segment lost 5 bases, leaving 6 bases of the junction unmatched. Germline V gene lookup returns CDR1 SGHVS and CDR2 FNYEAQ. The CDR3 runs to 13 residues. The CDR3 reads CASSPTGDGTQYF. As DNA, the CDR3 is TGTGCCAGCAGCCCGACAGGGGACGGGACCCAGTACTTC.

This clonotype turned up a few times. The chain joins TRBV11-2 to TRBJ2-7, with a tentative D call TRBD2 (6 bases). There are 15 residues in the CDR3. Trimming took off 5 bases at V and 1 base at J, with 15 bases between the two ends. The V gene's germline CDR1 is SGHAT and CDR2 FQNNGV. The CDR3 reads CASSHPAGGSYEQYV. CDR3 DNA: TGTGCCAGCAGCCACCCCGCCGGGGGTTCCTACGAGCAGTACGTC.

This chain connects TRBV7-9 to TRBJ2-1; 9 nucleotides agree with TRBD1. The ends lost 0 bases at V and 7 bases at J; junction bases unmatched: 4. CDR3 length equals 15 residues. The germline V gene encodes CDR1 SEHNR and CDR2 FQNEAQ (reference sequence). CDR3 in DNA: TGTGCCAGCAGCTTAGCGGACAGGGGAATTAATGAGCAGTTCTTC. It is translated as CASSLADRGINEQFF.